One and the same sample provided the 7 T cell receptor beta chains below, sequenced in a study of T cell changes during pregnancy in multiple sclerosis. The protocol was immunoSEQ multiplex PCR, while the TCRdb copy is restricted to in-frame clones and leaves out a portion. The table lists 40,000 to 60,000 clones, about 92% of them singletons, with around 1% in the top ten. Sequencing was performed on peripheral blood, taken after pregnancy. The receptors here all came from a female donor with multiple sclerosis, enrolled in a pregnancy study.

The chain combines TRBV19 with TRBJ1-4; TRBD1 matches at 9 bases. CDR1 is LNHDA and CDR2 is SQIVND in the germline V gene (reference sequence). With 5 bases clipped from V and 4 bases from J, the junction kept 5 bases outside the gene matches. The CDR3 sequence is 15 residues long. CDR3 residues: CASSLPGQGNEKLFF. As DNA, the CDR3 is TGTGCCAGTAGTCTCCCGGGACAGGGTAATGAAAAACTGTTTTTT.

The chain carries TRBV9 and TRBJ2-7, with 7 nucleotides matching TRBD2. CDR1 is SGDLS and CDR2 is YYNGEE in the germline V gene. The CDR3 totals 16 residues. V lost 0 bases to trimming and J lost 6 bases; unmatched junction nucleotides: 12. This CDR3 is CASSVGSGAGVPEQYF. Written as DNA, the CDR3 is TGTGCCAGCAGCGTAGGAAGCGGTGCGGGGGTCCCCGAGCAGTACTTC. Together with reference TRBV9 and TRBJ2-7, the CDR3 gives the full variable domain: DSGVTQTPKHLITATGQRVTLRCSPRSGDLSVYWYQQSLDQGLQFLIQYYNGEERAKGNILERFSAQQFPDLHSELNLSSLELGDSALYFCASSVGSGAGVPEQYFGPGTRLTVT.

The J gene is TRBJ1-1, the V gene TRBV29-1, with no clear D. Deletions cut 7 bases from V and 2 bases from J, with 14 bases between. The CDR3 contains 13 residues. Germline V gives CDR1 SQVTM, CDR2 ANQGSEA. The CDR3 bases are TGCAGCGCCACAACCGGGGTCAACACTGAAGCTTTCTTT. It translates to CSATTGVNTEAFF. The full variable domain, rest sourced from reference TRBV29-1 and TRBJ1-1, is SAVISQKPSRDICQRGTSLTIQCQVDSQVTMMFWYRQQPGQSLTLIATANQGSEATYESGFVIDKFPISRPNLTFSTLTVSNMSPEDSSIYLCSATTGVNTEAFFGQGTRLTVV.

The V call is TRBV19, the J call TRBJ1-5; weak D call: TRBD1 (5 bases). The CDR3 loop spans 12 amino acids. V was shortened by 4 bases and J by 4 bases, with 5 bases between the two germline ends. Germline CDR1 is LNHDA and CDR2 is SQIVND (reference sequence). CDR3 coding DNA: TGTGCCAGTAGTAACAGGAATCAGCCCCAGCATTTT. This translates into CASSNRNQPQHF.

This chain joins TRBV9 and TRBJ1-3, with a tentative D call TRBD1 (6 bases). The CDR3 has 15 residues. Germline loops: CDR1 SGDLS, CDR2 YYNGEE. V dropped 3 bases and J dropped 3 bases, with 13 bases sitting between them. The CDR3 loop is CASSAPGVFGNTIYF. In DNA form, the CDR3 reads TGTGCCAGCAGCGCCCCAGGGGTCTTTGGAAACACCATATATTTT.

The chain has TRBV29-1 and TRBJ1-6, with D perhaps TRBD1 (5 bases). This CDR3 region has 14 residues. Germline-derived CDR1 and CDR2 are SQVTM and ANQGSEA. With 3 bases removed from V and 7 bases from J, the gap between germline ends came to 13 bases. The CDR3 region is CSVDSPGQNSPLHF. In DNA form, the CDR3 reads TGCAGCGTTGACAGTCCAGGGCAAAATTCACCCCTCCACTTT.

This chain connects TRBV6-5 to TRBJ1-2; no clear D. The V gene's germline CDR1 is MNHEY and CDR2 SVGAGI. V was cut by 7 bases and J by 0 bases, with 9 bases left in between. The CDR3 runs to 13 residues. CDR3 amino acids: CASTGATNYGYTF. CDR3 bases: TGTGCCAGCACAGGCGCAACTAACTATGGCTACACCTTC.